The T cell receptor beta chain described here comes from a study of cytomegalovirus exposure and HLA in healthy donors. Study-wide results and limits: About 87% or about 30% of the time was how often most TCR beta V segments were productive, according to an earlier analysis. The classifier reportedly diagnosed cytomegalovirus status with high specificity and sensitivity. Apart from CMV serostatus, no immune exposure information was available.

In regard to this clone: Antigen specificity is unknown.

Primers for the PCR totalled 60 Vbeta and 13 Jbeta. Generated by immunoSEQ multiplex PCR, the TCRdb table keeps only in-frame clones and is missing some. The profile covers about 190,000 clones, with almost 75% appearing a single time and approximately 3.1% taken by the ten largest. This CDR3 region has 17 residues. Germline-derived CDR1 and CDR2 are MNHEY and SMNVEV (reference sequence). Losses at the gene ends were 0 bases for V and 2 bases for J; bases not matched to a gene: 8. The specimen sequenced was PBMCs. The chain uses TRBV27 and TRBJ2-3; TRBD2 matches 7 bases. This sequence was found in a woman aged 30 to 39 in good health and CMV-seropositive. The CDR3 sequence: CASSLSSGPPTTDTQYF. The DNA of the CDR3 is TGTGCCAGCAGTTTATCTAGCGGGCCCCCAACCACAGATACGCAGTATTTT.